This T cell receptor beta chain is drawn from a study of T-cell reconstitution after alpha-beta-depleted transplantation in children. The germline CDR1 and CDR2 sequences are DFQATT and SNEGSKA (reference sequence). V shed 0 bases and J shed 1 base, with 9 bases lying between them. The CDR3 runs to 15 residues. As it was prepared, the TCRbeta library received unique molecular identifiers. TCRdb passed the PCR reads through MiXCR, listing each CDR3 protein once. Among 600,000 to 700,000 distinct CDR3 sequences listed, around a sixth were seen once. The V gene is TRBV20-1, the J gene TRBJ2-2; no clear D gene. The sequenced sample was PBMCs from the stem cell graft donor, obtained from the stem cell graft. The clonotype comes from a human donor who donated a stem cell graft to a child with acute myeloid leukemia. The CDR3 sequence: CSARDRQLNTGELFF. The CDR3 region has the DNA TGCAGTGCTAGAGATAGGCAGCTGAACACCGGGGAGCTGTTTTTT.